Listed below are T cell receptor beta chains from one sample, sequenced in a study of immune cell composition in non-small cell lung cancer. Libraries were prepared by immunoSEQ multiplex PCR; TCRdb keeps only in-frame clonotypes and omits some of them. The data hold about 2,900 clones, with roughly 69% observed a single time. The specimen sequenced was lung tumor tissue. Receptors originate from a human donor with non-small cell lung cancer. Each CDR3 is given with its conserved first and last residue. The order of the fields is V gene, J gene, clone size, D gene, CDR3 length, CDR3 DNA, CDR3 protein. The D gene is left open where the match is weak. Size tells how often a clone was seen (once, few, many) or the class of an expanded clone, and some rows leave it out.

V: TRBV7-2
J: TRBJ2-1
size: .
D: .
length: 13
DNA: TGTGCCAGCGGAAGGGAGCCGGGCAATGAGCAGTTCTTC
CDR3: CASGREPGNEQFF

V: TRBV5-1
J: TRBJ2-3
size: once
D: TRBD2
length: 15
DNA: TGCGCCAGCAGAGTAGCGGGGGCCAACACAGATACGCAGTATTTT
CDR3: CASRVAGANTDTQYF

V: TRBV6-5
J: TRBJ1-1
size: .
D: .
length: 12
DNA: TGTGCCAGCAGTTCGAAGGGGACTGAAGCTTTCTTT
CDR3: CASSSKGTEAFF

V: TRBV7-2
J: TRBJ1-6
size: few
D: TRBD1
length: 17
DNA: TGTGCCAGCAGCCCGCAGCGGGACAGGGGCTATAATTCACCCCTCCACTTT
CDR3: CASSPQRDRGYNSPLHF

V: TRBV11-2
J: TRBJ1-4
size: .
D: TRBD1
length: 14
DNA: TGTGCCAGCAGCCGGACAGGGCTGAACGAAAAACTGTTTTTT
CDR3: CASSRTGLNEKLFF

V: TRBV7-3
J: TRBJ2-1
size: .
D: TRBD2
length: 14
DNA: TGTGCCAGCAGCTTAACGCGGCGGGAGGATGAGCAGTTCTTC
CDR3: CASSLTRREDEQFF

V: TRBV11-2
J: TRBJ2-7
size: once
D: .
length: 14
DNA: TGTGCCAGCAGCTTGAGGGGGGGGCCGATCGAGCAGTACTTC
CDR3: CASSLRGGPIEQYF

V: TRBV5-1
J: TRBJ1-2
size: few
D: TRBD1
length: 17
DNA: TGCGCCAGCAGCTTGGGGCAGGGGGACGTCTCCCCCTTGGGCTACACCTTC
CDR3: CASSLGQGDVSPLGYTF

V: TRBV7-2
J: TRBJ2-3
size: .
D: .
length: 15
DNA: TGTGCCAGCAGCTTACGCGGGACGGGCACAGATACGCAGTATTTT
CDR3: CASSLRGTGTDTQYF

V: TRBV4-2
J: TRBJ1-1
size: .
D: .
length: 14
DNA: TGTGCCAGCGCCGACCGGGACTTTTCTACTGAAGCTTTCTTT
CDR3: CASADRDFSTEAFF

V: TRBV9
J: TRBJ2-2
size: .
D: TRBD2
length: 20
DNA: TGTGCCAGCAGCGTAGGTCCCAGGCAGGGACTAGCGGGGAGGGCCGGGGAGCTGTTTTTT
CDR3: CASSVGPRQGLAGRAGELFF

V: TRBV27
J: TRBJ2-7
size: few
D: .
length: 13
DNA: TGTGCCAGCAGTTATCAGGGGACCTACGAGCAGTACTTC
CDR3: CASSYQGTYEQYF

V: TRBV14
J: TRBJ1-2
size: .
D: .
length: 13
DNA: TGTGCCAGCAGCCAATCCGGGACACATGGCTACACCTTC
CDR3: CASSQSGTHGYTF

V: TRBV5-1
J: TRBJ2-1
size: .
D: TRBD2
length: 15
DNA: TGCGCCAGCAGTCCTAGCGGGGGGGTATACAATGAGCAGTTCTTC
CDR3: CASSPSGGVYNEQFF

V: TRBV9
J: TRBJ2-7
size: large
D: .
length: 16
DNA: TGTGCCAGCAGCGTAGGGGGGGAGGTAAGGTCCTACGAGCAGTACTTC
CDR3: CASSVGGEVRSYEQYF

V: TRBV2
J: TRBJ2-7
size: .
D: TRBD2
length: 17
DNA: TGTGCCAGCAGCGTGGGACTAGCGGGAGGGCCAAGAAACGAGCAGTACTTC
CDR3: CASSVGLAGGPRNEQYF

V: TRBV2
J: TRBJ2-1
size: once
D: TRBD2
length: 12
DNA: TGTGCCATTAGCGGGAGCTTCGATGAGCAGTTCTTC
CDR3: CAISGSFDEQFF

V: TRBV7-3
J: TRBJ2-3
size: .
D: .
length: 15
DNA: TGTGCCAGCAGCTTAACGGTGCAGGGCGCAGATACGCAGTATTTT
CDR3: CASSLTVQGADTQYF

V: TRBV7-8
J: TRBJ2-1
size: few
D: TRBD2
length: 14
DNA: TGTGCCAGCAGCGCGAAAGCGGGAGCCAGTGAGCAGTTCTTC
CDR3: CASSAKAGASEQFF

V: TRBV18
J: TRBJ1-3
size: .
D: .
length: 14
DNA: TGTGCCAGCTCAGCAACACCTCAGGGAAACACCATATATTTT
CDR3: CASSATPQGNTIYF

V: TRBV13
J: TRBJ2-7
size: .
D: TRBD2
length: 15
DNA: TGTGCCAGCACTCAGGGCGGGGGGATCTCCTACGAGCAGTACTTC
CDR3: CASTQGGGISYEQYF

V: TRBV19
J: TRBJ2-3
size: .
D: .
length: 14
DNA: TGTGCCAGTAGTGACAGAGGACGCACAGATACGCAGTATTTT
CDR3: CASSDRGRTDTQYF

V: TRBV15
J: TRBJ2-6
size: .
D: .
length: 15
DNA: TGTGCCACCAGCGCCCCAGCGGCCGGGGCCAACGTCCTGACTTTC
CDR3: CATSAPAAGANVLTF

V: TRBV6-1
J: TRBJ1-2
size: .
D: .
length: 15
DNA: TGTGCCAGCAGTTTTGCTGCACAGGGAGCTTATGGCTACACCTTC
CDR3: CASSFAAQGAYGYTF

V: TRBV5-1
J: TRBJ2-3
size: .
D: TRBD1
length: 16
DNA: TGCGCCAGCAGCCCCGGGGACAGGGAAAGCACAGATACGCAGTATTTT
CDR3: CASSPGDRESTDTQYF

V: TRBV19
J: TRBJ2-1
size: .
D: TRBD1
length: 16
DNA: TGTGCCAGTAGTCCCCGAGGGGGCCGCTCCTACAATGAGCAGTTCTTC
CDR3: CASSPRGGRSYNEQFF

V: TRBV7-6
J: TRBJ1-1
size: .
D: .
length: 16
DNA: TGTGCCAGCAGCCCCCGAGGGGGGTTAGCGGGCACTGAAGCTTTCTTT
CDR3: CASSPRGGLAGTEAFF

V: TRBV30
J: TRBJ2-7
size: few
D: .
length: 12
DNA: TGTGCCTGGAGAGGGGATCTACACGAGCAGTACTTC
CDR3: CAWRGDLHEQYF

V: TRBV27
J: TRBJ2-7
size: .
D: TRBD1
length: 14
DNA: TGTGCCAGCAGTTCACGACAGGGTAGCGACGAGCAGTACTTC
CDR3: CASSSRQGSDEQYF